One sample yielded the 23 T cell receptor beta chains listed below, sequenced in a study of T cell repertoires in cytomegalovirus infection. TCRdb redid the calling of the reads with MiXCR, one entry per CDR3 protein. The profile covers almost 500,000 distinct CDR3 sequences, with 11% appearing a single time and around 9.6% taken by the ten largest. The source material was PBMCs. These receptors were collected from a human donor in good health (CMV status not recorded). Some clones in this sample may be carry-over from other donors' samples.

This sequence joins TRBV7-9 and TRBJ1-3; D is unclear. V was shortened by 3 bases and J by 3 bases, with 9 bases between the two germline ends. The CDR3 spans 14 residues. Germline lookup yields CDR1 SEHNR and CDR2 FQNEAQ (reference sequence). CDR3 sequence reads: CASSLASIGNTIYF. The DNA of the CDR3 is TGTGCCAGCAGCTTGGCAAGTATTGGAAACACCATATATTTT.

This clonotype came up many times. The chain links TRBV7-2 to TRBJ2-2; no reliable D call. CDR3 length: 12 amino acids. With 3 bases removed from V and 7 bases from J, the gap between germline ends came to 6 bases. CDR1 and CDR2 from the germline V gene are SGHTA and FQGNSA. CDR3 DNA sequence: TGTGCCAGCAGCTTTAACGGCGGGGAGCTGTTTTTT. It translates to CASSFNGGELFF.

The chain is built from TRBV6-5 and TRBJ2-4; 9 positions agree with TRBD2. Losses at the gene ends were 2 bases for V and 9 bases for J; bases not matched to a gene: 8. This CDR3 has 15 amino acids. Germline CDR1 and CDR2: MNHEY and SVGAGI. CDR3 protein: CASSYGREGRVIQYF. CDR3 coding DNA: TGTGCCAGCAGTTACGGGCGGGAGGGCCGAGTCATTCAGTACTTC.

The table lists this clonotype with many counts. This chain links TRBV24-1 with TRBJ1-4; no firm D call. Per the germline V gene, CDR1 is KGHDR and CDR2 is SFDVKD. V shed 9 bases and J shed 0 bases, with 22 bases lying between them. This CDR3 region has 18 residues. CDR3 region: CATDQKTQETSTNEKLFF. CDR3 DNA: TGTGCCACCGATCAAAAAACCCAAGAAACTTCAACTAATGAAAAACTGTTTTTT.

This clonotype showed up many times. The rearrangement uses TRBV6-1 and TRBJ2-1; 9 bases line up with TRBD2. CDR3 size: 15 residues. The V gene's germline CDR1 is MNHNS and CDR2 SASEGT. V lost 5 bases and J lost 2; bases outside the gene matches: 4. The CDR3 sequence is CASSYSGSPYNEQFF. In nucleotides, the CDR3 is TGTGCCAGCAGTTATAGCGGGAGTCCCTACAATGAGCAGTTCTTC.

Comment on this clonotype: The junction departs from the called germline gene at one end, perhaps through a read error. The chain is built from TRBV12-3 or TRBV12-4 and TRBJ2-2, with TRBD2 identical over 11 bases. The CDR3 runs to 15 residues. CDR3 amino acids: CASSLAGGFTGELFF. CDR3 bases: TGTGCCAGCAGCTTAGCGGGGGGGTTCACCGGGGAGCTGTTTTTT.

This clonotype was counted only a few times. CDR3 region: CASSPGGLAGYNEQFF. CDR3 coding DNA: TGTGCCAGCTCACCAGGCGGACTAGCGGGATACAATGAGCAGTTCTTC. This chain links TRBV18 with TRBJ2-1, with TRBD2 matching over 12 bases. Germline V gene lookup returns CDR1 KGHSH and CDR2 LQKENI. The CDR3 is 16 residues long. V lost 2 bases and J lost 4; bases outside the gene matches: 3.

This clonotype was detected ten times or more. The chain recombines TRBV12-3 or TRBV12-4 with TRBJ1-3, with 8 bases that match TRBD1. With 8 bases clipped from V and 4 bases from J, the junction kept 10 bases outside the gene matches. CDR3 length: 15 amino acids. CDR3 loop: CASGTNRGIGNTIYF. CDR3 sequence (DNA): TGTGCCAGCGGTACCAACAGGGGGATCGGAAACACCATATATTTT.

This clonotype was detected a few times. This rearrangement joins TRBV29-1 to TRBJ1-1, with 8 bases identical to TRBD1. The V and J ends lost 7 bases and 3 bases, in that order; junction bases with no gene match: 7. The CDR3 is made up of 13 amino acids. CDR1 and CDR2 (germline): SQVTM, ANQGSEA. CDR3 DNA sequence: TGCAGCGCACGGACAGGGTGGCACACTGAAGCTTTCTTT. Translating it yields CSARTGWHTEAFF.

This clonotype appeared many times. The chain links TRBV7-9 to TRBJ2-7, with unresolved D. Per germline, CDR1 SEHNR and CDR2 FQNEAQ (reference sequence). The CDR3 consists of 11 residues. V shed 8 bases and J shed 3 bases, with 8 bases lying between them. As DNA, the CDR3 is TGTGCCAGCTCCGACCACTACGAGCAGTACTTC. Protein product: CASSDHYEQYF.

This chain links TRBV5-4 with TRBJ2-2, with D possibly TRBD2 on 6 matching bases. Germline V CDR1 and CDR2: SGHNT, YYREEE (reference sequence). V lost 2 bases to trimming and J lost 2 bases, with 10 bases between them. This CDR3 comprises 15 residues. The CDR3 DNA sequence: TGTGCCAGCAGCTTTCTGCGGGGAAACACCGGGGAGCTGTTTTTT. This encodes CASSFLRGNTGELFF.

This clonotype was found many times. The chain links TRBV12-3 or TRBV12-4 to TRBJ2-1; 12 bases are shared with TRBD2. This CDR3 is 15 amino acids long. Germline trimming cut 6 bases from V and 8 bases from J; bases unmatched to any gene: 8. The CDR3 loop reads CASRELAGGSYEQFF. In DNA form, the CDR3 reads TGTGCCAGCAGAGAACTAGCGGGAGGTAGCTATGAGCAGTTCTTC.

This rearrangement joins TRBV27 to TRBJ1-6; 7 nucleotides align to TRBD1. This CDR3 is 15 amino acids long. Germline V lookup: CDR1 MNHEY, CDR2 SMNVEV (reference sequence). The V and J ends lost 3 bases and 7 bases, in that order; junction bases with no gene match: 6. CDR3 coding DNA: TGTGCCAGCAGTTTCTACAGGGGATCCAATTCACCCCTCCACTTT. This encodes CASSFYRGSNSPLHF.

This clonotype was detected many times. V usage is TRBV6-2 or TRBV6-3 and J usage is TRBJ1-6; D is undetermined. This CDR3 has 14 residues. V lost 6 bases and J lost 9, with 15 bases in between. The V gene's germline CDR1 is MNHEY and CDR2 SVGEGT. The CDR3 DNA sequence: TGTGCCAGCAGCCCCGCGGGGTTTAGTTCACCCCTCCACTTT. This translates into CASSPAGFSSPLHF.

This clonotype occurred many times. The chain carries TRBV12-3 or TRBV12-4 and TRBJ1-2, with a possible D match to TRBD1 (5 bases). There are 14 residues in the CDR3. The germline V and J ends were trimmed by 5 bases and 5 bases, with 15 bases remaining between them. This chain's CDR3 is CASSLEGTKYGYTF. The CDR3 bases are TGTGCCAGCAGTCTCGAGGGGACGAAGTATGGCTACACCTTC.

Points on this clonotype: A much more abundant neighbour one base away suggests this may be a read error. J is TRBJ1-5 and V is TRBV24-1, with D possibly matching TRBD1 (5 bases). The CDR3 extends over 16 amino acids. Germline lookup yields CDR1 KGHDR and CDR2 SFDVKD. Trimming cost V 4 bases and J 6 bases, with 18 bases left between them. Here the CDR3 reads CATSDRGREGIQPQHF. The CDR3 DNA reads as TGTGCCACCAGTGACCGCGGCAGGGAAGGCATTCAGCCCCAGCATTTT.

Ten or more counts support this clonotype. This rearrangement joins TRBV7-9 to TRBJ2-7, with D uncertain. There are 13 residues in the CDR3. The V gene lost 3 bases and the J gene lost 5 bases, with 11 bases spanning the gap. The germline V gene has CDR1 SEHNR and CDR2 FQNEAQ (reference sequence). DNA for the CDR3: TGTGCCAGCAGCTTGGCCGGGTCGAACGAGCAGTACTTC. It encodes CASSLAGSNEQYF. The variable domain in full, with the rest retrieved from reference TRBV7-9 and TRBJ2-7, is DTGVSQNPRHKITKRGQNVTFRCDPISEHNRLYWYRQTLGQGPEFLTYFQNEAQLEKSRLLSDRFSAERPKGSFSTLEIQRTEQGDSAMYLCASSLAGSNEQYFGPGTRLTVT.

This clonotype came up many times. This rearrangement joins TRBV9 to TRBJ2-1; the D call may be TRBD1 or TRBD2 (6 bases each). The CDR3 totals 14 residues. With 0 bases removed from V and 10 bases from J, the gap between germline ends came to 14 bases. Per the germline V gene, CDR1 is SGDLS and CDR2 is YYNGEE. Written as DNA, the CDR3 is TGTGCCAGCAGCGTAGGAGCAGGGGCGGGGGAGCAGTTCTTC. It specifies CASSVGAGAGEQFF. Using reference TRBV9 and TRBJ2-1 for the parts outside the CDR3, the full variable domain is DSGVTQTPKHLITATGQRVTLRCSPRSGDLSVYWYQQSLDQGLQFLIQYYNGEERAKGNILERFSAQQFPDLHSELNLSSLELGDSALYFCASSVGAGAGEQFFGPGTRLTVL.

This clonotype was seen repeatedly, ten times or more. This rearrangement joins TRBV27 to TRBJ2-2; 7 nucleotides align to TRBD2. The length of the CDR3 is 19 residues. The germline CDR1 and CDR2 sequences are MNHEY and SMNVEV (reference sequence). With 1 base clipped from V and 1 base from J, the junction kept 12 bases outside the gene matches. CDR3 in DNA: TGTGCCAGCAGTTTATTAGGTCGGTGGGGGAGGGAGAACACCGGGGAGCTGTTTTTT. It specifies CASSLLGRWGRENTGELFF.

This clonotype was detected ten times or more. The chain uses TRBV20-1 and TRBJ1-5, with a weak D call TRBD1 (5 bases). There are 12 residues in the CDR3. The V end was cut by 3 bases, the J end by 7 bases, with 10 bases between. Germline loops: CDR1 DFQATT, CDR2 SNEGSKA (reference sequence). The CDR3 DNA follows: TGCAGTGCTAGGGCCGGGGACCAGCCCCAGCATTTT. Encoded protein: CSARAGDQPQHF.

This clonotype was found many times. The V call is TRBV11-2, the J call TRBJ1-1; no reliable D call. Germline CDR1 reads SGHAT; CDR2 reads FQNNGV. This CDR3 spans 14 amino acids. V lost 2 bases to trimming and J lost 1 base, with 8 bases between them. CDR3 loop: CASSLPSPNTEAFF. CDR3 DNA: TGTGCCAGCAGCTTACCCTCCCCGAACACTGAAGCTTTCTTT. Full variable domain (outside the CDR3, taken from reference TRBV11-2 and TRBJ1-1): EAGVAQSPRYKIIEKRQSVAFWCNPISGHATLYWYQQILGQGPKLLIQFQNNGVVDDSQLPKDRFSAERLKGVDSTLKIQPAKLEDSAVYLCASSLPSPNTEAFFGQGTRLTVV.

This chain uses TRBV18 with TRBJ2-1; no clear D gene. The V end was cut by 2 bases, the J end by 1 base, with 12 bases between. This CDR3 comprises 16 residues. Germline CDR1 reads KGHSH; CDR2 reads LQKENI. The CDR3 DNA reads TGTGCCAGCTCACCAGAGGCAGGCTGGTCCTACAATGAGCAGTTCTTC. Translation gives CASSPEAGWSYNEQFF.

There are many counts of this clonotype. Written as DNA, the CDR3 is TGTGCCAGCAGCGGAGCATTAAGCCGTGGGTTCAATCAGCCCCAGCATTTT. This gives the protein CASSGALSRGFNQPQHF. The chain is built from TRBV7-8 and TRBJ1-5; D is uncertain. In germline, CDR1 is SGHVS, CDR2 FQNEAQ. The V end lost 5 bases, the J end lost 3 bases, and 20 bases lay between the germline ends. CDR3 length equals 17 residues.